This passage covers 5 T cell receptor beta chains from one sample sequenced in a study of blood T cell repertoires in COVID-19. Data came from immunoSEQ multiplex PCR; TCRdb stores just in-frame clones and leaves some out. The sample holds over 130,000 clones, around 78% seen once. The sample comprised peripheral blood. All receptors derive from a woman older than 75 with active or convalescent COVID-19.

The chain uses TRBV5-1 and TRBJ1-1, with D perhaps TRBD1 (6 bases). The CDR3 sequence is 15 residues long. With 5 bases removed from V and 1 base from J, the gap between germline ends came to 15 bases. Germline CDR1 reads SGHRS; CDR2 reads YFSETQ. CDR3 DNA sequence: TGCGCCAGCAGAGCTCGACAGGACGGGAACACTGAAGCTTTCTTT. It is translated as CASRARQDGNTEAFF.

The chain couples TRBV19 to TRBJ2-7; 9 bases align to TRBD1. CDR1 is LNHDA and CDR2 is SQIVND in the germline V gene (reference sequence). The CDR3 has 13 residues. V was clipped by 6 bases and J by 3 bases; unmatched bases: 3. DNA for the CDR3: TGTGCCAGTAGGAGGACAGGGGTCTACGAGCAGTACTTC. It specifies CASRRTGVYEQYF. The whole variable domain, filled in from reference TRBV19 and TRBJ2-7, reads DGGITQSPKYLFRKEGQNVTLSCEQNLNHDAMYWYRQDPGQGLRLIYYSQIVNDFQKGDIAEGYSVSREKKESFPLTVTSAQKNPTAFYLCASRRTGVYEQYFGPGTRLTVT.

The chain uses TRBV5-4 and TRBJ2-2; D may be TRBD2 (6 bases). V was cut by 2 bases and J by 4 bases, with 6 bases left in between. In germline, CDR1 is SGHNT, CDR2 YYREEE (reference sequence). The CDR3 covers 13 residues. CDR3 nucleotide sequence: TGTGCCAGCAGCTTTAGCGGCACCGGGGAGCTGTTTTTT. Its translation: CASSFSGTGELFF.

This sequence joins TRBV18 and TRBJ1-1, with no clear D. The CDR3 extends over 15 amino acids. Trimming left V 3 bases short and J 1 base short, with 12 bases between. From germline, CDR1 is KGHSH and CDR2 LQKENI. CDR3 sequence: CASSPVRQSNTEAFF. CDR3 DNA sequence: TGTGCCAGCTCACCCGTTAGACAATCGAACACTGAAGCTTTCTTT.

The count of this clone is one. At one of its ends the junction is not consistent with the germline gene, which may arise from a read error. The rearrangement links TRBV7-7 to TRBJ2-7; the match to TRBD1 covers 8 bases. The germline CDR1 and CDR2 sequences are SSHAT and FNYEAQ (reference sequence). The CDR3 totals 15 residues. This chain's CDR3 is CASSLQGQASYEQYF. CDR3 nucleotides: TGTGCTAGCAGCTTACAGGGACAGGCTTCCTACGAGCAGTACTTC. Using reference TRBV7-7 and TRBJ2-7 for the parts outside the CDR3, the full variable domain is GAGVSQSPRYKVTKRGQDVTLRCDPISSHATLYWYQQALGQGPEFLTYFNYEAQPDKSGLPSDRFSAERPEGSISTLTIQRTEQRDSAMYRCASSLQGQASYEQYFGPGTRLTVT.